This TCR beta chain appears in the sequencing data of a study of T cells in tumors and immune-related adverse events (dated by TCRdb to about 2021). CDR1 and CDR2 were assigned from the germline V gene (reference sequence) as SGHNT and YYREEE. Trimming accounts for 3 bases at V and 4 bases at J, while the number of junction bases matched to no gene is 10. Spanning cysteine to phenylalanine, the CDR3 consists of 16 amino acids. CDR3 DNA is the only sequence kept; it has 48 bases, read in frame from the first base. This specimen's treatment or condition label, per the study, means: nivolumab (PD-1 blockade) given before sampling. The DNeasy Blood and Tissue Kit was used to extract DNA from formalin-fixed paraffin-embedded specimens. This clone has a single count. Its cognate antigen has yet to be identified. No clone much larger than this one lies a single base away; base qualities are absent. The TCR beta locus was amplified and sequenced using the immunoSEQ assay, from which bulk TCR Vbeta CDR3 data were obtained. The published analysis was carried out like this. Non-productive CDR3s, sequences shorter than 7 amino acids, and those not starting with C or ending with F/W were excluded. Analysis was restricted to specimens with at least 1000 reads, and clonotypes were defined at the amino acid level. Clonality was calculated as 1 minus Pielou's evenness. To equalize library sizes, abundance-weighted random subsampling with replacement was performed and repeated 100 times so that 95% confidence intervals could be reported. The Morisita overlap index was used to quantify repertoire overlap, and for each specimen the top 40 clones were checked for overlap with the irAE. In TCRdb, the immuneACCESS table is reduced to in-frame sequences with V and J assigned. These tables do not hold every clone; where another copy was compared, an unresolved V gene accounts for under half, and the others remain unexplained. From that table come the V and J calls and clone size; the DNA was used to work out D and trimming. In all, the sample holds fewer than 10,000 clones, and roughly 94% of those were seen once. The top ten clonotypes cover 2% to 2.5% of the sample.

The receptor's source is a female donor with metastatic renal cell carcinoma. This chain joins TRBV5-4 to TRBJ1-1, and 9 bases in between align with TRBD1. Specimen: lymph node tissue, collected from a patient treated with anti-PD-1 therapy. CDR3 sequence: CASSSDRTGDSTEAFF. The DNA is TGTGCCAGCAGCTCGGATCGGACAGGGGATAGCACTGAAGCTTTCTTT.